This TCR beta chain was recorded in a study of cytomegalovirus exposure and HLA in healthy donors. Overall study findings and caveats: Presence/absence analyses supposed approximately even sequencing depth among donors. Rare TCR sequences dominated, though some public TCRs recurred in many donors. A few V segments could not be told apart, such as TRBV6-2 and TRBV6-3, and were left out.

This CDR3 contains 15 residues. The junction had 7 bases not matched to a gene; V was cut back by 2 bases and J by 5 bases. Germline values: CDR1 SGHRS, CDR2 YFSETQ. This clone was detected only a few times. Its antigen is not identified. Researchers ran the PCR with 60 Vbeta and 13 Jbeta primers. The assay was immunoSEQ multiplex PCR, and TCRdb's table has in-frame clones only and misses some. The data show about 140,000 clones, 60% to 85% seen once. At sampling all donors were nominally healthy, likely with unrecorded immune exposures. The rearrangement uses TRBV5-1 and TRBJ2-3, with 8 bases that match TRBD1. Sequenced input: PBMCs. The TCR was taken from a man aged 35-49 years in good health and CMV-seronegative. CDR3 residues: CASSLSGTGLDTQYF. The DNA for the CDR3 is TGCGCCAGCAGCTTATCCGGGACAGGACTAGATACGCAGTATTTT.